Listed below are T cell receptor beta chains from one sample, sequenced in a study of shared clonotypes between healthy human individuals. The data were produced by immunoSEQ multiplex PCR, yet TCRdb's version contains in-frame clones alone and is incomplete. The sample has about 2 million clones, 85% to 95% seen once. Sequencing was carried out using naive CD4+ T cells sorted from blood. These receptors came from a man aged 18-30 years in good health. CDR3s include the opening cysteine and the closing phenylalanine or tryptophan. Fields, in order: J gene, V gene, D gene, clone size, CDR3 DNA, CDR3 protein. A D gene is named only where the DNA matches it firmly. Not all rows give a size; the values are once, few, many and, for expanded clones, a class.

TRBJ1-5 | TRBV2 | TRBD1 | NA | TGTGCCAGCAGTGCCGGGACAGTTAATCAGCCCCAGCATTTT | CASSAGTVNQPQHF
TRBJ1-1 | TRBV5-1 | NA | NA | TGCGCCAGCAGCTTGGAAGGTTTGAACACTGAAGCTTTCTTT | CASSLEGLNTEAFF
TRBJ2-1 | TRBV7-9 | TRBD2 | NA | TGTGCCAGCAGCTTAGGGGTGAGCGGGAGAGCGTACAATGAGCAGTTCTTC | CASSLGVSGRAYNEQFF
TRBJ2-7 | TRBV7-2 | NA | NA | TGTGCCAGCAGCTTAGATCTGGGGGTGCGAGAGCAGTACTTC | CASSLDLGVREQYF
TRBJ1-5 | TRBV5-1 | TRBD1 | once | TGCGCCAGCAGCCCGACAGGGCCAGAGCCCCAGCATTTT | CASSPTGPEPQHF
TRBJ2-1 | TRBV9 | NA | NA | TGTGCCAGCAGCGCTGGGGTAACCTACAATGAGCAGTTCTTC | CASSAGVTYNEQFF
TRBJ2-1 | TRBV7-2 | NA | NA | TGTGCCAGCAGCCCCGACAGCCAGCGCAATGAGCAGTTCTTC | CASSPDSQRNEQFF
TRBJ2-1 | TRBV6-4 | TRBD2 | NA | TGTGCCAGCAGTCCAACTAGCGGGAGCTTCAATGAGCAGTTCTTC | CASSPTSGSFNEQFF
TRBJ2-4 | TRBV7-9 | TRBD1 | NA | TGTGCCAGCAGCTTAAGGATGACAGGGGGCGATTTAAACATTCAGTACTTC | CASSLRMTGGDLNIQYF
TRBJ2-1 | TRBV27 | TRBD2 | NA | TGTGCCAGCAGTTTCCCCGGGACTAGCGGGTACAATGAGCAGTTCTTC | CASSFPGTSGYNEQFF
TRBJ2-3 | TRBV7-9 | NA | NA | TGTGCCAGCAGCTTAGATGTAACTAGCACAGATACGCAGTATTTT | CASSLDVTSTDTQYF
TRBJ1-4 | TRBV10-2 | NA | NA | TGCGCCAGCAGGAGAGGGCGAGATGAAAAACTGTTTTTT | CASRRGRDEKLFF
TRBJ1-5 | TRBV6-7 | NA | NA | TGTGCCAGCTTCTACCCAGGGTTTAGCAATCAGCCCCAGCATTTT | CASFYPGFSNQPQHF
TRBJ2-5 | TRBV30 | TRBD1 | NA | TGTGCCTGGGGGGGACAGATACAAGAGACCCAGTACTTC | CAWGGQIQETQYF
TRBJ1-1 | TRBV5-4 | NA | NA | TGTGCCAGCAGCTTGAGGGTAAACACTGAAGCTTTCTTT | CASSLRVNTEAFF
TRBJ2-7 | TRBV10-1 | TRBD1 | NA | TGCGCCACCAACATTTCCGGGACAGCTCCTAGGCAGTACTTC | CATNISGTAPRQYF
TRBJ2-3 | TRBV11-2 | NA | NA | TGTGCCAGCAGCTTTCGGCGGAACTCCCCAGATACGCAGTATTTT | CASSFRRNSPDTQYF
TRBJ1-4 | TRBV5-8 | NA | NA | TGTGCCAGCAGCTTCGCGGGGGCCGGTGCTAATGAAAAACTGTTTTTT | CASSFAGAGANEKLFF
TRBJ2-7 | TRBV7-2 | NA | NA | TGTGCCAGCAGCTTAGTTATACTCTACGAGCAGTACTTC | CASSLVILYEQYF
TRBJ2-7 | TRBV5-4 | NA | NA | TGTGCCAGCAGCTTGAGGAACGAGCAGTACTTC | CASSLRNEQYF
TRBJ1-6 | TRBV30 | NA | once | TGTGCCTGGAGCCGGATCGATCGGGGTAATTCACCCCTCCACTTT | CAWSRIDRGNSPLHF
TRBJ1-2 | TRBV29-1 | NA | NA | TGCAGCGTTGAAGATCTGAGGAGGGTCTATGGCTACACCTTC | CSVEDLRRVYGYTF
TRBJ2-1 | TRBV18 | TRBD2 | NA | TGTGCCAGCTCACCCTCGCGGGGGGCCTCCTACAATGAGCAGTTCTTC | CASSPSRGASYNEQFF
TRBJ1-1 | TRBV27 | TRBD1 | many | TGTGCCAGCACTCTAACGACAGGGGGCGGCACTGAAGCTTTCTTT | CASTLTTGGGTEAFF
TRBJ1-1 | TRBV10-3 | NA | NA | TGTGCCATCAGTTTTCTAGGGGGGGACACTGAAGCTTTCTTT | CAISFLGGDTEAFF
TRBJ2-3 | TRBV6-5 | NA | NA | TGTGCCAGCAGCTACTCTGGGGGCGGCACAGATACGCAGTATTTT | CASSYSGGGTDTQYF
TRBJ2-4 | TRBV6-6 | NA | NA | TGTGCCAGCAAAAAACACACCGAAAACATTCAGTACTTC | CASKKHTENIQYF
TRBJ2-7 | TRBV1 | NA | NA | TGCACCAGCAGCCAGGATACGCACCCCCGACATGGAACCTACGAGCAGTACTTC | CTSSQDTHPRHGTYEQYF
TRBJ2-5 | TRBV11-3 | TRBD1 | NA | TGTGCCAGCAGCTCGGGACAGGGGGATGAAGAGACCCAGTACTTC | CASSSGQGDEETQYF
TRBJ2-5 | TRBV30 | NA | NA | TGTGCCTGGAGTAGAGGAGAGACCCAGTACTTC | CAWSRGETQYF
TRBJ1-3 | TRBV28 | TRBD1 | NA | TGTGCCTCGACGGGGACAGTCTCTGGAAACACCATATATTTT | CASTGTVSGNTIYF
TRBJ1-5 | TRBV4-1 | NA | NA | TGCGCCAGCAGCCAACTCCCCGCGTTTGCAGGGACGATTTATAGCAATCAGCCCCAGCATTTT | CASSQLPAFAGTIYSNQPQHF
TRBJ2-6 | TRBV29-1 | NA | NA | TGCAGCGCTAGGGGCTCTGGGGCCAACGTCCTGACTTTC | CSARGSGANVLTF
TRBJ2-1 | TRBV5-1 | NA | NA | TGCGCCAGCAGCTTGCTGTCGATGTACAATGAGCAGTTCTTC | CASSLLSMYNEQFF
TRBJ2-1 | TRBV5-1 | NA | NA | TGCGCCAGCAGCCCGGGGACCCTTAACAATGAGCAGTTCTTC | CASSPGTLNNEQFF
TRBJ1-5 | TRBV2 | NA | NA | TGTGCCAGCAGTGGGTTCTCAGGTAGCAATCAGCCCCAGCATTTT | CASSGFSGSNQPQHF
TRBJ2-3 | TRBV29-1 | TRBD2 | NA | TGCAGCGTTCGACTTACCGGGACTACGTCCACAGATACGCAGTATTTT | CSVRLTGTTSTDTQYF
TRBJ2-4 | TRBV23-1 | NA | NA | TGCGCCAGCAGTCAATCGAACGAACTAGCCAAAAACATTCAGTACTTC | CASSQSNELAKNIQYF
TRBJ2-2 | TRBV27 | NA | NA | TGTGCCAGCAGTGAGTCTCCCCGGCCGTTGCCCGGGGAGCTGTTTTTT | CASSESPRPLPGELFF
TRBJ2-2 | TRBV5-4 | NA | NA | TGTGCCAGCAGCCCGGATACGCGGGGCTCGAACACCGGGGAGCTGTTTTTT | CASSPDTRGSNTGELFF
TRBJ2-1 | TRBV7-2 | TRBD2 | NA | TGTGCCAGCAGCTTGGGACTAGCCAACAATGAGCAGTTCTTC | CASSLGLANNEQFF
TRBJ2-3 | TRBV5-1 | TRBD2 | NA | TGCGCCAGCAGCTTGGCCAGGCTAGCGGGGGATACGCAGTATTTT | CASSLARLAGDTQYF
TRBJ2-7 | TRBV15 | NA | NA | TGTGCCACCAGCAGAGCGAAGGGCCACTACGAGCAGTACTTC | CATSRAKGHYEQYF
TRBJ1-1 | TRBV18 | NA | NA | TGTGCCAGCTCACTACACAGGGCTGGTAACACTGAAGCTTTCTTT | CASSLHRAGNTEAFF
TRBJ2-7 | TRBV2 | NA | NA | TGTGCCAGCAGAGAAGGACTGGGCTCCTACGAGCAGTACTTC | CASREGLGSYEQYF
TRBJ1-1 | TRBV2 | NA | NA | TGTGCCAGCAGCCGGGGGGAGCACACTGAAGCTTTCTTT | CASSRGEHTEAFF
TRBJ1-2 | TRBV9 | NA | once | TGTGCCAGCAGCGTAGGGAAGTACTGGGAGGGTCCCTATGGCTACACCTTC | CASSVGKYWEGPYGYTF
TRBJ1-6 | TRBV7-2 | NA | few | TGTGCCAGCAGCCTGATCGGGACACCGAATTCACCCCTCCACTTT | CASSLIGTPNSPLHF
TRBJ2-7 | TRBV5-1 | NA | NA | TGCGCCAGCAGCCCCTGGTCCTCAGGGCCGGGGGCCTACGAGCAGTACTTC | CASSPWSSGPGAYEQYF
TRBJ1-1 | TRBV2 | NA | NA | TGTGCCAGCAGTGTGGAAAGACTGAACACTGAAGCTTTCTTT | CASSVERLNTEAFF